The next 13 T cell receptor beta chains were all read from a single sample in a study of identical twins. TCRdb fed the 5' RACE reads into MiXCR, producing one record per CDR3 protein. The sample yields about 700,000 distinct CDR3 sequences, around 6.1% seen once. Sequencing used naive T cells sorted from blood. All receptors derive from a man younger than 35 in good health.

The chain carries TRBV18 and TRBJ2-1; possibly TRBD2 for D (6 bases). Germline lookup yields CDR1 KGHSH and CDR2 LQKENI. This CDR3 region has 12 residues. Deletions cut 2 bases from V and 10 bases from J, with 9 bases between. CDR3 region: CASSPSRGEQFF. The CDR3 nucleotides read TGTGCCAGCTCACCATCTCGGGGGGAGCAGTTCTTC.

The gene calls are TRBV7-2 and TRBJ2-1; 8 bases align to TRBD2. J was trimmed by 8 bases and V by 0 bases; bases with no gene match: 6. The length of the CDR3 is 15 residues. The germline V gene has CDR1 SGHTA and CDR2 FQGNSA. CDR3 residues: CASSLAGTSGDEQFF. The CDR3 DNA follows: TGTGCCAGCAGCTTAGCAGGGACTAGTGGTGATGAGCAGTTCTTC.

This clonotype was counted at least ten times. Here the CDR3 reads CSVEGTSGRAPGELFF. In DNA form, the CDR3 reads TGCAGCGTTGAAGGGACTAGCGGGAGGGCCCCCGGGGAGCTGTTTTTT. This chain joins TRBV29-1 and TRBJ2-2, with TRBD2 matching over 15 bases. The trim removed 1 base at V and 6 bases at J, leaving 3 bases unmatched. Looked up from germline, CDR1 is SQVTM and CDR2 is ANQGSEA. This CDR3 spans 16 amino acids.

The CDR3 nucleotides read TGTGCCAGCAGTAGCCCGCGGGTGGAGGGAAACACCATATATTTT. This translates into CASSSPRVEGNTIYF. This rearrangement joins TRBV7-9 to TRBJ1-3; no clear D. The V end was cut by 6 bases, the J end by 4 bases, with 16 bases between. Germline CDR1 is SEHNR and CDR2 is FQNEAQ (reference sequence). The CDR3 sequence is 15 residues long.

This clonotype was recorded many times. This chain joins TRBV4-2 and TRBJ2-1, with 11 bases lining up with TRBD1. Germline CDR1 is LGHNA and CDR2 is YNFKEQ. The CDR3 covers 15 residues. The ends lost 6 bases at V and 5 bases at J; junction bases unmatched: 6. The CDR3 protein is CASSLDRGPNNEQFF. The CDR3 DNA sequence: TGTGCCAGCAGTCTGGACAGGGGGCCGAACAATGAGCAGTTCTTC.

This clonotype appeared many times. V and J are TRBV5-6 and TRBJ2-1; TRBD2 agrees at 11 bases. V lost 4 bases, J lost 10 bases, and 4 bases stayed unmatched. This CDR3 spans 13 amino acids. The germline CDR1 and CDR2 sequences are SGHDT and YYEEEE. CDR3 bases: TGTGCCAGCAGCCTAGCGGGAGGCAGAGAGCAGTTCTTC. Its translation is CASSLAGGREQFF.

Many counts were recorded for this clonotype. The chain carries TRBV20-1 and TRBJ2-3; maybe TRBD2 (7 bases). Germline CDR1 is DFQATT and CDR2 is SNEGSKA (reference sequence). The CDR3 length is 15 residues. V lost 5 bases to trimming and J lost 0 bases, with 15 bases between them. The DNA of the CDR3 is TGCAGTGCTTCAGGGGATAGCGGGAGCACAGATACGCAGTATTTT. This translates into CSASGDSGSTDTQYF.

The gene calls are TRBV11-1 and TRBJ2-7, with 11 bases that match TRBD1. This CDR3 contains 14 residues. Losses at the gene ends were 5 bases for V and 2 bases for J; bases not matched to a gene: 2. The germline gives CDR1 SGHAT, CDR2 FQDESV (reference sequence). CDR3 DNA: TGTGCCAGCAGCAAGGGACAGGGGGCCTACGAGCAGTACTTC. Encoded protein: CASSKGQGAYEQYF.

The table lists this clonotype with a few counts. V usage is TRBV10-3 and J usage is TRBJ1-2, with D perhaps matching TRBD1 (5 bases). Trimming took off 3 bases at V and 2 bases at J, with 7 bases between the two ends. Germline CDR1 is ENHRY and CDR2 is SYGVKD. The CDR3 is made up of 13 amino acids. Written as DNA, the CDR3 is TGTGCCATCAGTGAACGACAGAACTATGGCTACACCTTC. The encoded protein is CAISERQNYGYTF.

This clonotype was counted at least ten times. J is TRBJ2-7 and V is TRBV7-2, with D perhaps matching TRBD2 (6 bases). This CDR3 spans 15 amino acids. Deletions cut 5 bases from V and 0 bases from J, with 14 bases between. The germline CDR1 and CDR2 sequences are SGHTA and FQGNSA. CDR3 region: CASSPREILSYEQYF. CDR3 nucleotide sequence: TGTGCCAGCAGCCCCCGGGAGATACTCTCCTACGAGCAGTACTTC. Looking up the rest from reference TRBV7-2 and TRBJ2-7 gives the full variable domain: GAGVSQSPSNKVTEKGKDVELRCDPISGHTALYWYRQSLGQGLEFLIYFQGNSAPDKSGLPSDRFSAERTGGSVSTLTIQRTQQEDSAVYLCASSPREILSYEQYFGPGTRLTVT.

This clonotype has a count of ten or more. The chain combines TRBV12-3 or TRBV12-4 with TRBJ2-1; 9 bases align to TRBD2. The V segment lost 5 bases and the J segment 9 bases; nucleotides outside the gene matches: 14. CDR3 length: 16 amino acids. The CDR3 bases are TGTGCCAGCAGTCCCCTAGCGGGAAGTATGAATGTTGAGCAGTTCTTC. Protein: CASSPLAGSMNVEQFF.

This clonotype was recorded many times. The rearrangement joins TRBV24-1 to TRBJ1-2, with a possible D match to TRBD1 (5 bases). This CDR3 spans 15 amino acids. Germline assignment: CDR1 KGHDR and CDR2 SFDVKD. V gave up 4 bases and J gave up 1 base, with 12 bases separating them. CDR3 DNA: TGTGCCACCAGTGACCCCAGGGAATTTAACTATGGCTACACCTTC. This codes for CATSDPREFNYGYTF.

This clonotype was detected only a few times. The rearrangement joins TRBV20-1 to TRBJ1-1; D is unclear. The V gene's germline CDR1 is DFQATT and CDR2 SNEGSKA (reference sequence). This CDR3 contains 18 residues. The V end lost 2 bases, the J end lost 0 bases, and 22 bases lay between the germline ends. CDR3 amino acids: CSARKGHPRPLMNTEAFF. The CDR3, as DNA: TGCAGTGCTAGAAAGGGCCACCCTCGGCCTTTGATGAACACTGAAGCTTTCTTT.